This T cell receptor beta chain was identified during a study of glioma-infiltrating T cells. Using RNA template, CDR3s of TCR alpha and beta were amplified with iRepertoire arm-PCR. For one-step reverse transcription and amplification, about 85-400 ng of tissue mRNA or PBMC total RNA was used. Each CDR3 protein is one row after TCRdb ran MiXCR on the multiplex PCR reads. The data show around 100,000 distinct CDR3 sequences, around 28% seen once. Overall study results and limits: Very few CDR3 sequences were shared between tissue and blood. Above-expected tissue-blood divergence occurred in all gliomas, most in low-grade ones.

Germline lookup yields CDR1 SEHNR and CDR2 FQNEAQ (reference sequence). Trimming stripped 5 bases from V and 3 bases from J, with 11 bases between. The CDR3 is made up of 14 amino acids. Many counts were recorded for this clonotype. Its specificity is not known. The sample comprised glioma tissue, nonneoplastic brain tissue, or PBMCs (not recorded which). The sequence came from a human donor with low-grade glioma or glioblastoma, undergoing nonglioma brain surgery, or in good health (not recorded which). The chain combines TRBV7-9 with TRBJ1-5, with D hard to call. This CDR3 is CASSLGSFNQPQHF. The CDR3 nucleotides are TGTGCCAGCAGCCTCGGGTCATTCAATCAGCCCCAGCATTTT.